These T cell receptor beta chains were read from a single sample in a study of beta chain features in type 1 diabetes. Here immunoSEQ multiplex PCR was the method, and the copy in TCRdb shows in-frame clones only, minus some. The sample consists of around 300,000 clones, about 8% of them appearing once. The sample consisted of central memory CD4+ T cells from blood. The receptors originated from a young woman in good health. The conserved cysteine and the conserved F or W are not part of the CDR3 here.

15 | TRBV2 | ASIRDRSNSGANVLT
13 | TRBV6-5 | ASSPLGGHSYEQY
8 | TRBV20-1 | SASGPGAF
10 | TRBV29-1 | SVRADHEKLF
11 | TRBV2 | ASSEQGAGELF
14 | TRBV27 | ASRLGQGLTNEKLF
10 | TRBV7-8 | ASSLGAGELF
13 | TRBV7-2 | ASSSRLVKADTQY
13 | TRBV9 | ASSSSLGAQETQY
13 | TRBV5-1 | ASSGSYGTPYGYT
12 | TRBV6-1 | ASSRDGAGQPQH
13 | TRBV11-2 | ASSPGQGIKNIQY
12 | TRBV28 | ASSLGRGREKLF
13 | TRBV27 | ASTDAAGGTDTQY
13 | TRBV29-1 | SVEGELLGTGELF
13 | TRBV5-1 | ASRFTGQTNYGYT
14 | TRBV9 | ASSVVGQATLGEQF
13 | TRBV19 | ASSIGGKAKNIQY
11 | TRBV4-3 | ASSPGGGYEQY
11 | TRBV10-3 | AISGETGYGYT
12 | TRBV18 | ASSEGQGRSPLH
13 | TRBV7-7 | ASSQTRAGTGELF